The clone carrying this TCR beta chain appeared a single time. Germline lookup yields CDR1 LNHDA and CDR2 SQIVND (reference sequence). V was pared by 5 bases and J by 1 base, with 10 bases of the junction left unmatched. The CDR3 sequence is 17 residues long. This entry is derived from a study of blood T cell repertoires in COVID-19. About the research overall: Samples taken during acute and convalescent COVID-19 were collected in the United States, Italy and Spain. PBMCs, B-cell-depleted T cells, or T cells were the source of the cDNA or gDNA that made up the material.

Study processing details: Amplification of reference gene primers was used by the study to estimate nucleated cell counts. Libraries were prepared by immunoSEQ multiplex PCR; TCRdb keeps only in-frame clonotypes and omits some of them. V, J and clone size derive from that table, while D and trimming were established from the DNA sequence. The sample carries around 160,000 clones, around 82% recorded once. This TCR was recovered from a man aged 60 to 69 with active or convalescent COVID-19. The chain combines TRBV19 with TRBJ2-3; 9 bases align to TRBD2. Sequencing used peripheral blood. The CDR3 DNA is TGTGCCAGTAGTTTCGGTCGACTAGCGGACGGCACAGATACGCAGTATTTT. Its protein is CASSFGRLADGTDTQYF.